Included here is one TCR beta chain sequence, with context. The CDR3 is 12 amino acids. CDR1 MDHEN and CDR2 SYDVKM come from the germline V gene. Deletions cut 10 bases from V and 5 bases from J, with 11 bases between. From the 5' RACE reads, TCRdb called clonotypes with MiXCR, one entry per CDR3 protein. The profile covers 1.5 million to 2 million distinct CDR3 sequences, with around 33% appearing a single time and 0.27% taken by the ten largest. These data belong to a study of identical twins. The chain recombines TRBV28 with TRBJ1-4; D remains ambiguous. The specimen was cord blood. This sequence was found in a newborn girl in good health. DNA of the CDR3: TGTGCCATCGGCTTTCACAATGAAAAACTGTTTTTT. Translation gives CAIGFHNEKLFF.